This section outlines one TCR beta chain sequence together with its context. The antigen is unknown. What was sequenced were expressed TCRB transcripts, since all of the isolated RNA had been reverse transcribed. Method: immunoSEQ multiplex PCR; TCRdb's copy keeps in-frame clones and lacks some. The table includes 900,000 or so clones, roughly a sixth detected once. Germline V gives CDR1 SGHTA, CDR2 FQGTGA. V was pared by 2 bases and J by 2 bases, with 1 base of the junction left unmatched. The CDR3 is 15 residues long. This entry is derived from a study of beta chain features in type 1 diabetes. Whole-study findings and limits: For patients, the naive, central memory and Treg TCRB repertoires appeared more alike than for healthy donors.

Sequenced material: naive CD4+ T cells from blood. The source of this sequence is a woman aged 18-35 years in good health. This chain links TRBV7-3 with TRBJ2-3, with 10 positions matching TRBD2. The CDR3 here is CASSLGTSATDTQYF. CDR3 bases: TGTGCCAGCAGCTTAGGGACTAGCGCCACAGATACGCAGTATTTT.